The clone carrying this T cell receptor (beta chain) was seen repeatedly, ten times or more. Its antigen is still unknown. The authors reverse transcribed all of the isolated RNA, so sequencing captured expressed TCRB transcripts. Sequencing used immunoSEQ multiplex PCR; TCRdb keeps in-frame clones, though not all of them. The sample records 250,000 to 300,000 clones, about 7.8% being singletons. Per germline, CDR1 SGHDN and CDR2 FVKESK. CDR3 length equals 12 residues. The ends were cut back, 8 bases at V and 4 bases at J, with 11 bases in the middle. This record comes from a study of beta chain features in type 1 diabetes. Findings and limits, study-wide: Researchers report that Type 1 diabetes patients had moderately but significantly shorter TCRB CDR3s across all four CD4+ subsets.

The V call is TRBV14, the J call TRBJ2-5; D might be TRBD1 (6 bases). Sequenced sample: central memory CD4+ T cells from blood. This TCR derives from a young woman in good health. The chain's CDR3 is CASGIRGETQYF. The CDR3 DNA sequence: TGTGCCAGCGGCATCAGGGGAGAGACCCAGTACTTC.